These 22 T cell receptor beta chains were all obtained from the same sample, sequenced in a study of early T cells in non-severe SARS-CoV-2 infection. Each CDR3 protein is one row after TCRdb ran MiXCR on the 5' RACE reads. Among 60,000 to 75,000 distinct CDR3 sequences, 4.6% were seen once, and the ten largest hold about 3.6%. Sequences were derived from whole blood, sampled at baseline. Receptor source: an adult who was a healthcare worker with PCR-confirmed SARS-CoV-2 infection or an uninfected control (not recorded which). The donor label of this sample is uncertain.

For the CDR3, the DNA is TGTGCCAGTAGTATCGTTTCGGGACTAGCCAAAAACATTCAGTACTTC. This gives the protein CASSIVSGLAKNIQYF. V and J are TRBV19 and TRBJ2-4; D possibly corresponds to TRBD2 (6 bases). The ends were cut back, 3 bases at V and 0 bases at J, with 12 bases in the middle. Germline loops: CDR1 LNHDA, CDR2 SQIVND (reference sequence). The CDR3 is made up of 16 amino acids.

This clonotype occurred a few times. This rearrangement joins TRBV18 to TRBJ1-1; D remains ambiguous. Deletions cut 5 bases from V and 3 bases from J, with 13 bases between. Germline CDR1 and CDR2: KGHSH and LQKENI. The CDR3 sequence is 14 residues long. Here the CDR3 DNA reads TGTGCCAGCTCATTTCGGGTGAGGGACACTGAAGCTTTCTTT. It yields the protein CASSFRVRDTEAFF.

The sample holds many counts of this clonotype. This chain connects TRBV20-1 to TRBJ1-1; possibly TRBD1 for D (5 bases). CDR1 and CDR2 (germline): DFQATT, SNEGSKA (reference sequence). V lost 1 base and J lost 3, with 12 bases in between. CDR3 length: 14 residues. CDR3 amino acids: CSARGGTRDTEAFF. CDR3 DNA: TGCAGTGCTAGAGGGGGCACAAGGGACACTGAAGCTTTCTTT.

Ten or more counts support this clonotype. CDR3 coding DNA: TGTGCCAGCAGCTTCCGGGACAGGGTTTACAATGAGCAGTTCTTC. Residues: CASSFRDRVYNEQFF. V usage is TRBV7-2 and J usage is TRBJ2-1; 9 bases are shared with TRBD1. The J segment lost 4 bases and the V segment lost 3 bases, leaving 4 bases of the junction unmatched. CDR3 length equals 15 residues. Germline V gene sequence: CDR1 SGHTA, CDR2 FQGNSA. Filled out from reference TRBV7-2 and TRBJ2-1, the complete variable domain reads GAGVSQSPSNKVTEKGKDVELRCDPISGHTALYWYRQSLGQGLEFLIYFQGNSAPDKSGLPSDRFSAERTGGSVSTLTIQRTQQEDSAVYLCASSFRDRVYNEQFFGPGTRLTVL.

This clonotype was picked up one time. The CDR3 end shows no conserved phenylalanine or tryptophan, and so a read error is likely. The J gene is TRBJ2-7, the V gene TRBV27, with 7 nucleotides matching TRBD1. Germline lookup yields CDR1 MNHEY and CDR2 SMNVEV (reference sequence). With V trimmed by 3 bases and J by 1 base, 6 bases remained unmatched. The CDR3 sequence is 15 residues long. The CDR3 DNA follows: TGTGCCAGCAGTTTGATCGGGACAGCTTCCTACGAGCAGTACATC. It specifies CASSLIGTASYEQYI.

This clonotype was seen ten or more times. V is TRBV20-1 and J is TRBJ2-7; 9 bases line up with TRBD2. The germline V gene has CDR1 DFQATT and CDR2 SNEGSKA (reference sequence). This CDR3 has 16 amino acids. V trimming: 2 bases; J trimming: 2 bases; junction bases outside the gene matches: 10. CDR3 DNA sequence: TGCAGTGCTAGAATAAGGGGCGGGACTAGCACCTACGAGCAGTACTTC. It translates to CSARIRGGTSTYEQYF.

CDR3 bases: TGTGCCAGCTCAGACCCCTACAGGGCCCACGAGCAGTACTTC. Protein sequence: CASSDPYRAHEQYF. The gene calls are TRBV18 and TRBJ2-7; tentative D call: TRBD1 (6 bases). This CDR3 has 14 amino acids. The germline V gene has CDR1 KGHSH and CDR2 LQKENI. Trimming took 5 bases from V and 5 from J, leaving 16 bases between them.

This clonotype was observed many times. The J gene is TRBJ2-4, the V gene TRBV28; D might be TRBD1 (6 bases). The CDR3 runs 14 residues. Trimming removed 5 bases at V and 5 bases at J, with 13 bases between. CDR1 and CDR2 from the germline V gene are MDHEN and SYDVKM. The CDR3 DNA sequence: TGTGCCAGCAGTCCCACAGGGTTGCAAAACATTCAGTACTTC. It encodes CASSPTGLQNIQYF. Drawing the rest from reference TRBV28 and TRBJ2-4, the complete variable domain is DVKVTQSSRYLVKRTGEKVFLECVQDMDHENMFWYRQDPGLGLRLIYFSYDVKMKEKGDIPEGYSVSREKKERFSLILESASTNQTSMYLCASSPTGLQNIQYFGAGTRLSVL.

V and J are TRBV10-3 and TRBJ1-1, with D tentatively TRBD1 (5 bases). The V and J ends lost 4 bases and 6 bases respectively, with 15 bases between them. CDR3 length equals 14 residues. The germline gives CDR1 ENHRY, CDR2 SYGVKD. The CDR3 reads CAISGGREGSEAFF. The CDR3 DNA follows: TGTGCCATCAGTGGAGGCAGGGAAGGTTCTGAAGCTTTCTTT.

This clonotype has a count of ten or more. The J gene is TRBJ2-3, the V gene TRBV5-1; unclear D gene. Trimming cost V 0 bases and J 2 bases, with 10 bases left between them. Germline CDR1 is SGHRS and CDR2 is YFSETQ. The CDR3 has 15 residues. The chain's CDR3 is CASSLDLPHTDTQYF. DNA for the CDR3: TGCGCCAGCAGCTTGGACCTCCCGCACACAGATACGCAGTATTTT.

This chain joins TRBV28 and TRBJ2-1, with TRBD2 matching 11 bases. Losses at the gene ends were 7 bases for V and 2 bases for J; bases not matched to a gene: 1. Germline V gene sequence: CDR1 MDHEN, CDR2 SYDVKM. The CDR3 consists of 14 residues. The CDR3 is CASILAGAYNEQFF. CDR3 nucleotide sequence: TGTGCCAGCATACTAGCGGGGGCCTACAATGAGCAGTTCTTC. The full variable domain, in which reference TRBV28 and TRBJ2-1 provide the parts outside the CDR3, is DVKVTQSSRYLVKRTGEKVFLECVQDMDHENMFWYRQDPGLGLRLIYFSYDVKMKEKGDIPEGYSVSREKKERFSLILESASTNQTSMYLCASILAGAYNEQFFGPGTRLTVL.

The gene calls are TRBV20-1 and TRBJ1-5; 7 bases match TRBD1. Trimming at V came to 5 bases and at J to 4 bases, leaving 2 bases not matched to a gene. The CDR3 is made up of 12 amino acids. CDR1 and CDR2 (germline): DFQATT, SNEGSKA (reference sequence). Written as DNA, the CDR3 is TGCAGTGCTGGGGACAGTAATCAGCCCCAGCATTTT. Its protein is CSAGDSNQPQHF.

This clonotype was detected many times. This chain uses TRBV18 with TRBJ1-6, with a tentative D call TRBD1 (5 bases). V was pared by 6 bases and J by 7 bases, with 19 bases between. This CDR3 is 16 amino acids long. The germline V gene encodes CDR1 KGHSH and CDR2 LQKENI. This CDR3 is CASSPSPGPVNSPLHF. For the CDR3, the DNA is TGTGCCAGCTCTCCCAGCCCGGGGCCAGTAAATTCACCCCTCCACTTT.

This clonotype has more than one count but fewer than ten. The chain joins TRBV28 to TRBJ2-7; D unresolved. The CDR3 spans 11 residues. The V end lost 4 bases, the J end lost 3 bases, and 4 bases lay between the germline ends. Germline-derived CDR1 and CDR2 are MDHEN and SYDVKM. DNA for the CDR3: TGTGCCAGCAGTTCGTACTACGAGCAGTACTTC. Protein sequence: CASSSYYEQYF.

In this sample, this clonotype turned up a few times. The CDR3 DNA follows: TGTGCCAGCAGCCCCCAGGGGAGTGACACTGAAGCTTTCTTT. The encoded protein is CASSPQGSDTEAFF. The chain employs TRBV7-9 and TRBJ1-1; maybe TRBD1 (6 bases). CDR3 size: 14 residues. Germline V lookup: CDR1 SEHNR, CDR2 FQNEAQ (reference sequence). The V and J ends lost 5 bases and 3 bases respectively, with 13 bases between them.

This chain uses TRBV7-3 with TRBJ1-1; 9 bases are a match to TRBD1. Trimming cost V 5 bases and J 2 bases; bases outside gene matches: 6. Germline CDR1 reads SGHTA; CDR2 reads FQGTGA. This CDR3 is 15 amino acids long. The CDR3 coding sequence is TGTGCCAGCAGCGTAGGACAGGGGATCAACACTGAAGCTTTCTTT. Amino acid sequence: CASSVGQGINTEAFF.

This clonotype was counted at least ten times. The rearrangement joins TRBV19 to TRBJ1-5; 7 bases agree with TRBD1. Germline CDR1 LNHDA, CDR2 SQIVND (reference sequence). The junction had 5 bases not matched to a gene; V was cut back by 3 bases and J by 6 bases. This CDR3 comprises 14 residues. CDR3 residues: CASSIQGVAQPQHF. The CDR3 DNA reads TGTGCCAGTAGTATCCAGGGGGTGGCTCAGCCCCAGCATTTT.

This clonotype appeared many times. The J gene is TRBJ2-5, the V gene TRBV29-1; TRBD1 matches 8 bases. Looked up from germline, CDR1 is SQVTM and CDR2 is ANQGSEA. Unmatched junction bases numbered 5, after V lost 4 bases and J lost 4 bases. CDR3 length: 13 amino acids. In DNA form, the CDR3 reads TGCAGCGTTGCTCCAGGGGGCGGAGAGACCCAGTACTTC. Amino acid sequence: CSVAPGGGETQYF.

Within the sample, this clonotype is medium-sized. V and J are TRBV20-1 and TRBJ2-5; the match to TRBD2 covers 13 bases. Germline V lookup: CDR1 DFQATT, CDR2 SNEGSKA (reference sequence). The CDR3 sequence is 17 residues long. V trimming: 3 bases; J trimming: 3 bases; junction bases outside the gene matches: 10. This CDR3 reads CSARAGTSGEAKETQYF. CDR3 DNA sequence: TGCAGTGCTAGGGCAGGGACTAGCGGGGAAGCCAAAGAGACCCAGTACTTC.

The J gene is TRBJ1-1, the V gene TRBV12-3 or TRBV12-4, with a weak D call TRBD1 (6 bases). The CDR3 extends over 15 amino acids. V was cut by 1 base and J by 0 bases, with 9 bases left in between. CDR3 amino acids: CASSLVGQLNTEAFF. CDR3 bases: TGTGCCAGCAGTTTAGTTGGACAGTTGAACACTGAAGCTTTCTTT.

This clonotype was observed a handful of times. The chain recombines TRBV4-3 with TRBJ1-6, with D uncertain. This CDR3 comprises 16 residues. V was trimmed by 5 bases and J by 7 bases, leaving 18 bases between them. Germline values: CDR1 LGHNA, CDR2 YSLEER. CDR3 DNA: TGCGCCAGCAGCAGAGGCCCTCAAGGAGAGAATTCACCCCTCCACTTT. Translation gives CASSRGPQGENSPLHF.

The genes are TRBV2 and TRBJ2-2, with 10 bases fitting TRBD1. J lost 6 bases, V lost 7 bases, and 17 bases had no gene match. Germline V CDR1 and CDR2: SNHLY, FYNNEI. CDR3 size: 18 residues. In DNA, the CDR3 is TGTGCCAGCACTGATGAAGCCTCCGGGACAGGGGCGCCCGGGGAGCTGTTTTTT. It yields the protein CASTDEASGTGAPGELFF.